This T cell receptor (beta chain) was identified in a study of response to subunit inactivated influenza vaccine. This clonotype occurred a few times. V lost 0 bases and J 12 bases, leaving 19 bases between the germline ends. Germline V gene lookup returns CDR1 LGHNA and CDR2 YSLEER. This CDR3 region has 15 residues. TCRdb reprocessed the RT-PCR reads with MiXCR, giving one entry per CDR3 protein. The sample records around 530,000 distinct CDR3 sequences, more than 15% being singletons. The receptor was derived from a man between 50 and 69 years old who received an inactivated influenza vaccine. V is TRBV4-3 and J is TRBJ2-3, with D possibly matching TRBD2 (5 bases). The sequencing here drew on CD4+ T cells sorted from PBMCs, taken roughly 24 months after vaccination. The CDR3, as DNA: TGCGCCAGCAGCCAAGATAGAAGAGAGGGTAGGTCACAGTATTTT. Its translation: CASSQDRREGRSQYF.